These 22 T cell receptor beta chains originate from one sample sequenced in a study of T cell changes during pregnancy in multiple sclerosis. TCRdb's table, derived via immunoSEQ multiplex PCR, lists solely in-frame clones and lacks some. The data hold around 73,000 clones, with about 92% observed a single time. Sequenced here: peripheral blood, sampled in the third trimester of pregnancy. Source of these receptors: a female donor in good health, enrolled as a control in a pregnancy study.

The chain employs TRBV11-2 and TRBJ1-1; the match to TRBD1 covers 7 bases. Trimming took 1 base from V and 4 from J; bases not matched to a gene: 9. This CDR3 is 16 amino acids long. The germline V gene encodes CDR1 SGHAT and CDR2 FQNNGV. The CDR3 reads CASSLGLQGMLTEAFF. For the CDR3, the DNA is TGTGCCAGCAGCTTAGGCCTACAGGGGATGCTCACTGAAGCTTTCTTT.

The chain employs TRBV27 and TRBJ2-7; D is perhaps TRBD1 (6 bases). This CDR3 spans 14 amino acids. Germline loops: CDR1 MNHEY, CDR2 SMNVEV (reference sequence). With 4 bases removed from V and 6 bases from J, the gap between germline ends came to 16 bases. CDR3 bases: TGTGCCAGCAGTTACAGGGTAGGGCCTCCCGAGCAGTACTTC. It translates to CASSYRVGPPEQYF.

J is TRBJ1-1 and V is TRBV2; possibly TRBD1 for D (5 bases). Between the trimmed V and J ends, which lost 6 bases and 0 bases, there was a span of 11 bases. The CDR3 extends over 14 amino acids. Looked up from germline, CDR1 is SNHLY and CDR2 is FYNNEI. CDR3 region: CASRREGVNTEAFF. In DNA, the CDR3 is TGTGCCAGCAGGCGAGAAGGGGTGAACACTGAAGCTTTCTTT.

The chain is built from TRBV5-1 and TRBJ2-1; D unclear. V was pared by 1 base and J by 5 bases, with 4 bases between. This CDR3 region has 12 residues. The germline CDR1 and CDR2 sequences are SGHRS and YFSETQ. The CDR3: CASSLSNNEQFF. The DNA for the CDR3 is TGCGCCAGCAGCTTGTCCAACAATGAGCAGTTCTTC.

The rearrangement links TRBV7-9 to TRBJ1-2, with D tentatively TRBD1 (5 bases). The length of the CDR3 is 16 residues. V was trimmed by 5 bases and J by 0 bases, leaving 16 bases between them. CDR1 is SEHNR and CDR2 is FQNEAQ in the germline V gene (reference sequence). CDR3 amino acids: CASSRTTAGTNYGYTF. The CDR3 nucleotides are TGTGCCAGCAGCCGCACCACGGCAGGGACTAACTATGGCTACACCTTC.

The V call is TRBV5-1, the J call TRBJ2-1, with D perhaps matching TRBD1 (6 bases). This CDR3 contains 14 residues. The germline gives CDR1 SGHRS, CDR2 YFSETQ. Trimming took 9 bases from V and 0 from J, leaving 13 bases between them. CDR3 DNA sequence: TGCGCCACGCAGGACAGCACCTCCTACAATGAGCAGTTCTTC. Translating gives CATQDSTSYNEQFF. The complete variable domain, with remaining parts taken from reference TRBV5-1 and TRBJ2-1, reads KAGVTQTPRYLIKTRGQQVTLSCSPISGHRSVSWYQQTPGQGLQFLFEYFSETQRNKGNFPGRFSGRQFSNSRSEMNVSTLELGDSALYLCATQDSTSYNEQFFGPGTRLTVL.

This clone was seen a single time. The V gene is TRBV18, the J gene TRBJ1-5; D is uncertain. The V gene's germline CDR1 is KGHSH and CDR2 LQKENI. Between the trimmed V and J ends, which lost 2 bases and 2 bases, there was a span of 10 bases. The CDR3 has 15 amino acids. The CDR3: CASSPTSQGNQPQHF. CDR3 nucleotide sequence: TGTGCCAGCTCACCAACGTCTCAGGGCAATCAGCCCCAGCATTTT.

This CDR3 reads CAIRESAGGGDEQYF. In nucleotides, the CDR3 is TGTGCCATAAGAGAATCAGCGGGGGGAGGGGACGAGCAGTACTTC. The rearrangement links TRBV10-3 to TRBJ2-7, with TRBD2 matching 9 bases. V gave up 9 bases and J gave up 5 bases; unmatched junction bases: 14. CDR1 and CDR2 (germline): ENHRY, SYGVKD. This CDR3 spans 15 amino acids.

This clone was counted between two and nine times. One junction end disagrees with the germline gene, perhaps due to a read error. V and J are TRBV7-7 and TRBJ2-7; the D is unclear. The length of the CDR3 is 15 residues. The germline V gene has CDR1 SSHAT and CDR2 FNYEAQ (reference sequence). CDR3 residues: CASSIGQDLSYEQYF. The CDR3 region has the DNA TGTGCTAGCAGCATAGGCCAGGATCTCTCCTACGAGCAGTACTTC.

The chain combines TRBV27 with TRBJ1-1; TRBD1 matches at 7 bases. J lost 5 bases, V lost 8 bases, and 11 bases had no gene match. The CDR3 totals 14 residues. CDR1 is MNHEY and CDR2 is SMNVEV in the germline V gene (reference sequence). CDR3 bases: TGTGCCAGCGGGAGACAGGGAGGTCGGACTGAAGCTTTCTTT. Its translation is CASGRQGGRTEAFF.

This clone was counted at least ten times. V is TRBV15 and J is TRBJ1-1; 10 bases align to TRBD1. The CDR3 is 15 residues long. The germline CDR1 and CDR2 sequences are LNHNV and YYDKDF (reference sequence). With V trimmed by 5 bases and J by 3 bases, 6 bases remained unmatched. This chain's CDR3 is CATSLTGGEYTEAFF. The CDR3 region has the DNA TGTGCCACCAGCTTGACAGGGGGCGAGTACACTGAAGCTTTCTTT.

The chain joins TRBV29-1 to TRBJ1-5; no clear D gene. CDR1 and CDR2 from the germline V gene are SQVTM and ANQGSEA. Trimming removed 8 bases from V and 9 bases from J, with 8 bases in between. This CDR3 region has 9 residues. The CDR3 loop reads CSPRGPQHF. In DNA, the CDR3 is TGCAGCCCCCGGGGGCCCCAGCATTTT.

This clone was picked up one time. The rearrangement joins TRBV28 to TRBJ2-7, with a possible D match to TRBD2 (5 bases). The V end was cut by 1 base, the J end by 1 base, with 14 bases between. The length of the CDR3 is 16 residues. CDR1 and CDR2 from the germline V gene are MDHEN and SYDVKM. The CDR3 DNA reads as TGTGCCAGCAGTTTATATGCGGCGGGCAAATCCTACGAGCAGTACTTC. As protein: CASSLYAAGKSYEQYF.

The rearrangement joins TRBV6-6 to TRBJ1-1, with a tentative D call TRBD1 (6 bases). Germline V CDR1 and CDR2: MNHNY, SVGAGI (reference sequence). This CDR3 has 15 residues. V was shortened by 2 bases and J by 4 bases, with 14 bases between the two germline ends. In DNA form, the CDR3 reads TGTGCCAGCAGTTACAGAATCAGGGGTGGCACTGAAGCTTTCTTT. Encoded protein: CASSYRIRGGTEAFF.

The rearrangement joins TRBV5-4 to TRBJ1-2, with D possibly TRBD1 on 5 matching bases. V lost 0 bases to trimming and J lost 4 bases, with 7 bases between them. CDR3 length equals 13 residues. Germline V CDR1 and CDR2: SGHNT, YYREEE (reference sequence). The CDR3 loop reads CASSLEQGYGYTF. CDR3 bases: TGTGCCAGCAGCTTGGAGCAGGGCTATGGCTACACCTTC.

CDR3 in amino acids: CASSLTSGSTDTQYF. The CDR3 nucleotides read TGCGCCAGCAGTCTTACTAGCGGCAGCACAGATACGCAGTATTTT. The rearrangement links TRBV10-1 to TRBJ2-3; 8 bases are a match to TRBD2. Germline V gives CDR1 WNHNN, CDR2 SYGVQD (reference sequence). The J segment lost 0 bases and the V segment lost 5 bases, leaving 4 bases of the junction unmatched. The CDR3 consists of 15 residues.

The chain employs TRBV7-9 and TRBJ2-7; TRBD1 matches 9 bases. The junction had 5 bases not matched to a gene; V was cut back by 6 bases and J by 5 bases. The CDR3 length is 13 residues. The germline gives CDR1 SEHNR, CDR2 FQNEAQ (reference sequence). This CDR3 reads CASSGTGWDEQYF. CDR3 bases: TGTGCCAGCAGTGGGACAGGGTGGGACGAGCAGTACTTC.

The CDR3 bases are TGTGCCAGTAGTCCCGGGACAGGGGGCGGAGATGGCTACACCTTC. It is translated as CASSPGTGGGDGYTF. The rearrangement uses TRBV21-1 and TRBJ1-2; the table's TRBD1 call for D was not verified on the DNA. TRBV21-1 is a pseudogene segment. This CDR3 is built from 15 residues.

This chain uses TRBV6-1 with TRBJ2-1, with D perhaps TRBD1 (7 bases). CDR1 is MNHNS and CDR2 is SASEGT in the germline V gene. The CDR3 spans 15 residues. The V gene lost 3 bases and the J gene lost 6 bases, with 15 bases spanning the gap. CDR3 DNA sequence: TGTGCCAGCAGTGAGTCGGAGGGGGCAGGCAATGAGCAGTTCTTC. It codes for CASSESEGAGNEQFF.

This chain joins TRBV11-3 and TRBJ2-7; a weak D match, TRBD1 (5 bases). Germline V gene sequence: CDR1 SGHNT, CDR2 YENEEA. Trimming stripped 5 bases from V and 3 bases from J, with 11 bases between. This CDR3 comprises 13 residues. CDR3 sequence: CASSTSQGYEQYF. Here the CDR3 DNA reads TGTGCCAGCAGCACATCCCAGGGCTACGAGCAGTACTTC. Combining the CDR3 with reference TRBV11-3 and TRBJ2-7 gives the whole variable domain EAGVVQSPRYKIIEKKQPVAFWCNPISGHNTLYWYLQNLGQGPELLIRYENEEAVDDSQLPKDRFSAERLKGVDSTLKIQPAELGDSAVYLCASSTSQGYEQYFGPGTRLTVT.

CDR3 amino acids: CASSDRTGSGIQYF. CDR3 DNA: TGTGCCAGCAGCGACAGGACAGGGTCTGGGATTCAGTACTTC. The chain has TRBV9 and TRBJ2-4; 8 bases agree with TRBD1. There are 14 residues in the CDR3. Germline V gene sequence: CDR1 SGDLS, CDR2 YYNGEE. The V and J ends lost 3 bases and 10 bases, in that order; junction bases with no gene match: 9. Filled out from reference TRBV9 and TRBJ2-4, the complete variable domain reads DSGVTQTPKHLITATGQRVTLRCSPRSGDLSVYWYQQSLDQGLQFLIQYYNGEERAKGNILERFSAQQFPDLHSELNLSSLELGDSALYFCASSDRTGSGIQYFGAGTRLSVL.

The CDR3 is CASSLEAASGSPYEQYF. As DNA, the CDR3 is TGTGCCAGCAGTTTAGAGGCGGCTAGCGGGTCCCCCTACGAGCAGTACTTC. The rearrangement joins TRBV28 to TRBJ2-7; 8 bases map to TRBD2. This CDR3 comprises 17 residues. The J segment lost 2 bases and the V segment lost 2 bases, leaving 11 bases of the junction unmatched. Germline values: CDR1 MDHEN, CDR2 SYDVKM.